This T cell receptor beta chain stems from a study of metastatic and nonmetastatic thyroid tumors (dated by TCRdb to between 2020 and 2021). Some background on the complete study: Repertoires from peripheral blood and from tumor or nodule tissue samples of malignant and benign thyroid patients were compared. The paper as a whole reports these results and caveats: In both blood and tumor samples, malignant tumors were reported to have significantly higher TCR beta diversity than benign nodules.

None of the patients had been given any treatment before thyroid surgery. Using T-cell receptor beta sequencing, the researchers looked back retrospectively at clinical samples from patients, gathered between the early 2010s and the late 2010s. A word on this clone: This receptor's antigen is unknown. Base quality data are lacking; no much larger clone is found one base away.

Library construction relied on PCR. Sequencing was performed on an Illumina HiSeq 4000. The TCR beta-chain CDR3 region of each patient was profiled by high-throughput sequencing. The authors' analysis ran thus. The researchers built a classifier to tell apart papillary thyroid cancer patients with distant metastasis, based on CDR3 differences among clinicopathological groups. To measure repertoire diversity the researchers used the Shannon index, while the Morisita-Horn index served to gauge how similar the tumor and blood repertoires were. TCRdb ran its own pipeline on the public reads, namely fastp trimming at Q25 and MiXCR clone calling, and kept in-frame beta chains. The V and J calls and clone size come from TCRdb's table, not from the authors' own analysis. The sample contains approximately 40,000 clones, about an eighth of them found a single time. Together, the top ten hold approximately 20% of the sample.

Material: blood. The clonotype comes from a female donor with papillary thyroid cancer or a benign thyroid nodule (not recorded which). Some clones in this sample may be carry-over from other donors' samples.

The CDR3 reads as follows: CASSFLGNSNQPQHF. DNA sequence: TGTGCCAGCAGTTTCCTCGGGAATAGCAATCAGCCCCAGCATTTT. The chain links TRBV27 with TRBJ1-5; the D gene lacks a confident call. Spanning cysteine to phenylalanine, the CDR3 consists of 15 amino acids. The CDR3 DNA has 45 bases and is translated from base 1. The germline V gene (reference sequence) yields MNHEY for CDR1 and SMNVEV for CDR2. Cut back by 3 bases and 0 bases, the V and J ends lie 9 bases apart.